This T cell receptor (beta chain) was captured by sequencing in a study of memory CD4+ T cells and cytomegalovirus serostatus. Study-wide background: Donors were healthy Belgian adults, some 10 CMV seropositive and approximately 25 seronegative. Notes on the study in general: The CMV-associated TCR signature appears largely within the CD4+ memory repertoire. CD4+ memory repertoires contained 67 of 164 reported CMV TCRbeta sequences. CMV serostatus prediction reached median AUC around 0.95, or 0.9 with US-trained model.

Single viable CD3+CD4+CD8-CD45RO+ cells were sorted as the memory CD4+ T cells. This clone was recorded a few times. Its antigen is unidentified. Other DNA sequences in the same sample also yield this CDR3. The germline V gene encodes CDR1 SGHNT and CDR2 YYREEE (reference sequence). V was clipped by 1 base and J by 4 bases, with 8 bases between them. The CDR3 totals 13 residues. Libraries were prepared by immunoSEQ multiplex PCR; TCRdb keeps only in-frame clonotypes and omits some of them. The data show about 48,000 clones, around four fifths seen once. This clonotype originated in an adult in good health and CMV-seronegative. Sequenced material: memory CD4+ T cells from blood. The chain has TRBV5-4 and TRBJ1-2; D uncertain. The CDR3 protein is CASSLPGSYGYTF. The CDR3 nucleotides are TGTGCCAGCAGCTTGCCTGGTTCCTATGGCTACACCTTC.